This T cell receptor beta chain was sequenced in a study of blood T cell repertoires in COVID-19. Study information: PBMCs, B-cell-depleted T cells, or T cells provided the cDNA or gDNA that made up the material.

Sequencing was performed with immunoSEQ multiplex PCR; in TCRdb, only in-frame clones are kept and a portion is missing. The repertoire holds roughly 170,000 clones, with about 90% as singletons. In germline, CDR1 is MNHEY, CDR2 SMNVEV (reference sequence). J lost 1 base, V lost 6 bases, and 8 bases had no gene match. CDR3 size: 15 residues. This sequence originates from a man aged 70-80 years with active or convalescent COVID-19. The gene calls are TRBV27 and TRBJ1-1; 7 positions match TRBD1. The sample comprised peripheral blood. The CDR3 DNA sequence: TGTGCCAGCAGCCCTAGGGGGCCCACGAACACTGAAGCTTTCTTT. Its protein product is CASSPRGPTNTEAFF.